Listed below are T cell receptor beta chains from one sample, sequenced in a study of a mutant IDH1 vaccine in newly diagnosed glioma. Data came from immunoSEQ multiplex PCR; TCRdb stores just in-frame clones and leaves some out. The data hold more than 35,000 clones, with roughly 71% observed a single time. Their antigens remain unidentified. Sequencing was performed on PBMCs, taken from a glioma patient whose treatment included an IDH1 peptide vaccine. These receptors were taken from a middle-aged man with glioma. Both conserved end residues are part of each CDR3. The D gene is left open where the match is weak. Expanded clones are given a class, and other clones once, few, many or no size at all.

D gene	V gene	clone size	J gene	CDR3 DNA	CDR3 protein
TRBD2	TRBV19	.	TRBJ2-2	TGTGCCAGTAGTCCAAGGACTAGCGGGAGTGTAGCCGGGGAGCTGTTTTTT	CASSPRTSGSVAGELFF
.	TRBV7-9	.	TRBJ1-3	TGTGCCAGCAGCCCAGCTGGTGACAGAGGAAACACCATATATTTT	CASSPAGDRGNTIYF
TRBD1	TRBV28	.	TRBJ1-3	TGTGCCAGCAGTCCTACAGGGGGCTCGTTAGGAAACACCATATATTTT	CASSPTGGSLGNTIYF
TRBD2	TRBV16	.	TRBJ2-3	TGTGCCAGCAGCCCAAGAATTACTAGCGGGCGCACAGATACGCAGTATTTT	CASSPRITSGRTDTQYF
.	TRBV7-9	once	TRBJ2-1	TGTGCCGGACGGGCTAGTTTTTCACCCCCGGGAGAGCAGTTCTTC	CAGRASFSPPGEQFF
TRBD1	TRBV11-3	once	TRBJ1-1	TGTGCCAGCAGCGTTAGGGGACAGTTGATGGTGAACACTGAAGCTTTCTTT	CASSVRGQLMVNTEAFF
.	TRBV6-6	.	TRBJ1-1	TGTGCCAGCAGTTGGGAGACTGAAGCTTTCTTT	CASSWETEAFF
.	TRBV19	.	TRBJ2-2	TGTGCCACCCGGGACCAACATTCGGTCGGGGAGCTGTTTTTT	CATRDQHSVGELFF
TRBD2	TRBV6-1	once	TRBJ2-1	TGTGCCAGCAGTGAGAGAGCCGGACTAGCGGGAGGAGGTGAGCAGTTCTTC	CASSERAGLAGGGEQFF
TRBD2	TRBV6-1	.	TRBJ2-1	TGTGCCAGCAGACAGACTAGCGGGCCCCTCTATGAGCAGTTCTTC	CASRQTSGPLYEQFF
.	TRBV6-4	.	TRBJ2-1	TGTGCCAGCAGTGTTCGGGGGCTGGAATCCAATGAGCAGTTCTTC	CASSVRGLESNEQFF
.	TRBV27	.	TRBJ2-7	TGTGCCAGCAGTTTGAGAGGGGCCGGGCGCTACGAGCAGTACTTC	CASSLRGAGRYEQYF
TRBD1	TRBV28	few	TRBJ1-5	TGTGCCAGCAGCCTCACAGGGGCAACTCAGCCCCAGCATTTT	CASSLTGATQPQHF
.	TRBV6-6	.	TRBJ1-2	TGTGCCAGCAGTAGGGGACCGTCCGTGGGGTATGGCTACACCTTC	CASSRGPSVGYGYTF
.	TRBV7-9	medium-sized	TRBJ1-2	TGTGCCAGCAGCTTTCACGGGAATGGCTACACCTTC	CASSFHGNGYTF
.	TRBV7-8	.	TRBJ1-4	TGTGCCAGCAGCTTAGCCGGGGCCGCTGATGAAAAACTGTTTTTT	CASSLAGAADEKLFF
TRBD2	TRBV5-4	.	TRBJ2-5	TGTGCCAGCAGCCAGGGACTAGATAAAGAGACCCAGTACTTC	CASSQGLDKETQYF
.	TRBV7-8	.	TRBJ1-2	TGTGCCAGCAGCTTAGCGCGGGGGGGCCGCCCTGGCTACACCTTC	CASSLARGGRPGYTF
.	TRBV7-9	few	TRBJ1-5	TGTGCCAGCAGCTCTGCCGGGACTGGAAATCAGCCCCAGCATTTT	CASSSAGTGNQPQHF
.	TRBV7-6	.	TRBJ2-3	TGTGCCAGCAGCCCCGCGGGCTCCACAGATACGCAGTATTTT	CASSPAGSTDTQYF
TRBD2	TRBV7-2	.	TRBJ2-1	TGTGCCAGCAGCTTAAGTAGACTAGCGGGAGTGAATGAGCAGTTCTTC	CASSLSRLAGVNEQFF